The rows below give T cell receptor beta chains drawn from one sample of a study of beta chain features in type 1 diabetes. Sequenced by immunoSEQ multiplex PCR; TCRdb stores in-frame clones only, minus some. The repertoire consists of around 250,000 clones, with 24% occurring once and the leading ten covering about 0.012%. Sequenced input: naive CD4+ T cells from blood. Source of these receptors: a woman under 40 with type 1 diabetes. Each CDR3 is given with its conserved first and last residue. The D gene is left open where the match is weak. The listing skips clone size in some rows; elsewhere it reads once, few, many or a size class.

TRBJ2-5,NA,TRBV28,NA,TGTGCCAGCAGTTTCCCAGCGAGAGAGACCCAGTACTTC,CASSFPARETQYF
TRBJ2-3,few,TRBV18,NA,TGTGCCAGCTCACCACTTAGTTACTCGGGAGATACGCAGTATTTT,CASSPLSYSGDTQYF
TRBJ2-7,NA,TRBV30,TRBD1,TGTGCCTGGAGTTACCGGGACAGGGTTTGGTCGGAGCAGTACTTC,CAWSYRDRVWSEQYF
TRBJ1-2,NA,TRBV6-6,TRBD1,TGTGCCAGCAGTCGCAGGGGGAACTATGGCTACACCTTC,CASSRRGNYGYTF
TRBJ2-3,NA,TRBV9,TRBD2,TGTGCCAGCAGCGTAGATCCGGGACTAGCGGGCACAGATACGCAGTATTTT,CASSVDPGLAGTDTQYF
TRBJ1-1,once,TRBV9,TRBD1,TGTGCCAGCAGCGCAGGACAGGGAAGCACTGAAGCTTTCTTT,CASSAGQGSTEAFF
TRBJ1-2,few,TRBV6-6,NA,TGTGCCAGCAGTCCGGACAGCGGCATCTATGGCTACACCTTC,CASSPDSGIYGYTF
TRBJ1-1,NA,TRBV19,TRBD1,TGTGCCAGTAGTGTGGACAGGGGGGACGGTGAAGCTTTCTTT,CASSVDRGDGEAFF
TRBJ1-2,NA,TRBV5-4,TRBD1,TGTGCCAGCAGCTTGGAGACAGGGGCTGGGGGCTACACCTTC,CASSLETGAGGYTF
TRBJ2-7,few,TRBV28,TRBD1,TGTGCCACGGGACAGGGTGTTTACGAGCAGTACTTC,CATGQGVYEQYF
TRBJ1-2,few,TRBV2,TRBD1,TGTGCCAGCAGTGAATCCCCAGGGGGAGTTGATGGCTACACCTTC,CASSESPGGVDGYTF
TRBJ2-3,NA,TRBV18,TRBD1,TGTGCCAGCTCGCCGGGACAGGGAGATACGCAGTATTTT,CASSPGQGDTQYF
TRBJ2-5,NA,TRBV11-2,TRBD1,TGTGCCAGCAGCTTAGTATCCAGGGGGCACGGAGAGACCCAGTACTTC,CASSLVSRGHGETQYF
TRBJ2-2,NA,TRBV7-6,TRBD2,TGTGCCAGCAGTTTCGGACTAGCGGGAGGGAACACCGGGGAGCTGTTTTTT,CASSFGLAGGNTGELFF
TRBJ2-5,NA,TRBV7-9,NA,TGTGCCAGCAGCCGGGGTGGCCTAACTCAGACCCAGTACTTC,CASSRGGLTQTQYF
TRBJ2-1,NA,TRBV28,NA,TGTGCCAGCAGTTCAAGCGGAGAGCCGTACAATGAGCAGTTCTTC,CASSSSGEPYNEQFF
TRBJ2-1,NA,TRBV4-2,TRBD2,TGTGCCAGCAGCCAAGCGGGGACTAGCGGGAGTATGAATGAGCAGTTCTTC,CASSQAGTSGSMNEQFF
TRBJ1-2,few,TRBV29-1,TRBD1,TGCAGCGTAGAGACAGGGTTTGGCTACACCTTC,CSVETGFGYTF
TRBJ2-3,few,TRBV7-3,TRBD2,TGTGCCAGCAGCGAGACTAGCGGGAGCGGCACAGATACGCAGTATTTT,CASSETSGSGTDTQYF
TRBJ1-2,few,TRBV18,TRBD1,TGTGCCAGCTCAATGACAGGGGGCTGGAGCTACACCTTC,CASSMTGGWSYTF
TRBJ2-7,NA,TRBV11-3,NA,TGTGCCAGCAGCTTTAGAGGGTCCTACGAGCAGTACTTC,CASSFRGSYEQYF
TRBJ2-7,NA,TRBV7-9,TRBD1,TGTGCCAGCAGCTACCGGGACAGGGACGAGCAGTACTTC,CASSYRDRDEQYF
TRBJ1-2,NA,TRBV10-3,NA,TGTGCCATCAGTGTTGAGGGTAGGGATGGCTACACCTTC,CAISVEGRDGYTF
TRBJ2-5,few,TRBV9,TRBD2,TGTGCCAGCAGCGCCGCGGCTGGTCTAGCGGGAGTAGAGACCCAGTACTTC,CASSAAAGLAGVETQYF
TRBJ1-2,few,TRBV30,NA,TGTGCCTGGAGCCGACAGGAGAACTATGGCTACACCTTC,CAWSRQENYGYTF
TRBJ2-1,NA,TRBV2,TRBD2,TGTGCCAGCAGAAGGACTAGTAGCAATGAGCAGTTCTTC,CASRRTSSNEQFF
TRBJ2-3,NA,TRBV5-1,TRBD1,TGCGCCAGCAGCCCCGGGACAGGGCAAGATACGCAGTATTTT,CASSPGTGQDTQYF
TRBJ2-3,NA,TRBV11-3,NA,TGTGCCAGCAGCTCCACAGGATCAGCGACAGATACGCAGTATTTT,CASSSTGSATDTQYF
TRBJ1-5,few,TRBV2,NA,TGTGCCAGCAGCCGGGGGGCTGGGAGCAATCAGCCCCAGCATTTT,CASSRGAGSNQPQHF
TRBJ1-1,few,TRBV7-9,NA,TGTGCCAGCAGAATAAAGAACACTGAAGCTTTCTTT,CASRIKNTEAFF
TRBJ2-3,few,TRBV7-9,NA,TGTGCCAGCAGCTCTATGGGCCTCGCTCGCACAGATACGCAGTATTTT,CASSSMGLARTDTQYF
TRBJ2-5,NA,TRBV7-3,TRBD2,TGTGCCAGCAGCGGACTAGGAGGCGAGACCCAGTACTTC,CASSGLGGETQYF
TRBJ2-1,few,TRBV5-1,NA,TGCGCCAGCAGCTTGAACCTAGCGTACAATGAGCAGTTCTTC,CASSLNLAYNEQFF
TRBJ2-1,few,TRBV9,NA,TGTGCCAGCAGCGCTTGGGGGGGGGCTTCCTACAATGAGCAGTTCTTC,CASSAWGGASYNEQFF
TRBJ1-4,once,TRBV6-5,TRBD1,TGTGCCAGCAGTTACTTCGCCAGAGGGGGCGAAAAACTGTTTTTT,CASSYFARGGEKLFF
TRBJ1-2,NA,TRBV29-1,TRBD1,TGCAGCGTTAGGGCAGGGGGTGTCGATGGCTACACCTTC,CSVRAGGVDGYTF
TRBJ2-5,few,TRBV30,NA,TGTGCCTGGAGTACGGGAGCGGAGACCCAGTACTTC,CAWSTGAETQYF
TRBJ2-3,NA,TRBV7-9,TRBD2,TGTGCCAGCAGCTTTGGGCTAGCGGGAACTATAAGCACAGATACGCAGTATTTT,CASSFGLAGTISTDTQYF
TRBJ2-3,NA,TRBV27,NA,TGTGCCAGCAGATCCCTAGGAGGCACAGATACGCAGTATTTT,CASRSLGGTDTQYF
TRBJ2-3,NA,TRBV30,NA,TGTGCCTGGAGGCCTAGGGATACGCAGTATTTT,CAWRPRDTQYF
TRBJ1-2,once,TRBV5-4,TRBD1,TGTGCCAGCAGTCCACAGGGGGACTATGGCTACACCTTC,CASSPQGDYGYTF
TRBJ2-1,NA,TRBV27,TRBD2,TGTGCCAGCAGTCCTGGGACTAGCGGGAGTACCTACAATGAGCAGTTCTTC,CASSPGTSGSTYNEQFF
TRBJ1-1,once,TRBV5-8,NA,TGTGCCAGCAGCCCGGGGGGATTTAGAGATTCGAACACTGAAGCTTTCTTT,CASSPGGFRDSNTEAFF
TRBJ2-3,NA,TRBV6-5,TRBD2,TGTGCCAGCACTCCCCGACTAGCGGGAGTAGATACGCAGTATTTT,CASTPRLAGVDTQYF
TRBJ2-2,NA,TRBV19,NA,TGTGCCAGTAGTTACCGTGGAGGATTTGGTTCCGGGGAGCTGTTTTTT,CASSYRGGFGSGELFF
TRBJ2-7,NA,TRBV5-4,NA,TGTGCCAGCAGCCCCGCCTCCGGGATAAACGAGCAGTACTTC,CASSPASGINEQYF
TRBJ2-2,NA,TRBV29-1,NA,TGCAGCGTTGTAGGGGGCGGAGGGTCGGCCGGGGAGCTGTTTTTT,CSVVGGGGSAGELFF
TRBJ2-1,few,TRBV10-3,TRBD2,TGTGCCATCAGTGAGTCGGGAGGGCCCCCAGCGCAGTTCTTC,CAISESGGPPAQFF